This T cell receptor (beta chain) was obtained from a study of long-term antiretroviral therapy in people with HIV. CDR3 length: 16 amino acids. With V trimmed by 0 bases and J by 4 bases, 9 bases remained unmatched. Germline V gene lookup returns CDR1 LGHNA and CDR2 YNFKEQ. The libraries were made with immunoSEQ v3.0 at survey level. Sequencing was performed with immunoSEQ multiplex PCR; in TCRdb, only in-frame clones are kept and a portion is missing. The sample records tens of thousands of clones, around 88% being singletons. The sequence was collected from a man younger than 40 with HIV. Sample: unsorted PBMCs, taken around 4.5 years after starting antiretroviral therapy. This chain links TRBV4-2 with TRBJ2-7, with 7 nucleotides matching TRBD2. The CDR3 loop is CASSQDASGPTYEQYF. As DNA, the CDR3 is TGTGCCAGCAGCCAAGATGCTAGCGGACCAACGTACGAGCAGTACTTC.